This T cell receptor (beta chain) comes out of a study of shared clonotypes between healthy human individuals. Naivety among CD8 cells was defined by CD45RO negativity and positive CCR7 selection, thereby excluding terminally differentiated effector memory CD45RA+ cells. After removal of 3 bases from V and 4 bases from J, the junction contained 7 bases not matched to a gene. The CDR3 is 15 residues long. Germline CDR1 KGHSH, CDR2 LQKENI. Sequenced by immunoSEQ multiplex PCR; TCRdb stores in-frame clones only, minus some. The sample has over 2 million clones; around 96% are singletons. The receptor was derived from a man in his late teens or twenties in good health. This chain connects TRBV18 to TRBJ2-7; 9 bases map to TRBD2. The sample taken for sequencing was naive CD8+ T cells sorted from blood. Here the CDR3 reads CASSPYSGSLYEQYF. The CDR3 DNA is TGTGCCAGCTCACCGTATAGCGGGAGTCTATACGAGCAGTACTTC.